The source of this T cell receptor (beta chain) is a study of regulatory T cells in long-lasting Graves disease. Researchers made TCR beta libraries by using iRepertoire HTBI primers and running Arm-PCR on CDR3 regions. TCRdb recomputed calls from the multiplex PCR reads with MiXCR, one row per CDR3 protein. The sample yields about 660,000 distinct CDR3 sequences, around 30% seen once. Time point indicated: persistent/refractory GD, antithyroid drugs over 5 years with positive TRAb. Extracted PBMC RNA gave rise to the TCR library. Nine-milliliter peripheral blood samples went into EDTA tubes. The CDR3 is 12 residues long. V was cut by 4 bases and J by 8 bases, with 12 bases left in between. In germline, CDR1 is SGHRS, CDR2 YFSETQ.

Specimen: peripheral blood mononuclear cells (PBMCs), collected when the disease was refractory, from a patient treated with antithyroid drugs. The chain recombines TRBV5-1 with TRBJ1-2; a possible D gene is TRBD1 (6 bases). This TCR derives from a female donor with Graves disease. CDR3 nucleotides: TGCGCCAGCAGCAAAACGACAGGAGGCTACACCTTC. Encoded protein: CASSKTTGGYTF.